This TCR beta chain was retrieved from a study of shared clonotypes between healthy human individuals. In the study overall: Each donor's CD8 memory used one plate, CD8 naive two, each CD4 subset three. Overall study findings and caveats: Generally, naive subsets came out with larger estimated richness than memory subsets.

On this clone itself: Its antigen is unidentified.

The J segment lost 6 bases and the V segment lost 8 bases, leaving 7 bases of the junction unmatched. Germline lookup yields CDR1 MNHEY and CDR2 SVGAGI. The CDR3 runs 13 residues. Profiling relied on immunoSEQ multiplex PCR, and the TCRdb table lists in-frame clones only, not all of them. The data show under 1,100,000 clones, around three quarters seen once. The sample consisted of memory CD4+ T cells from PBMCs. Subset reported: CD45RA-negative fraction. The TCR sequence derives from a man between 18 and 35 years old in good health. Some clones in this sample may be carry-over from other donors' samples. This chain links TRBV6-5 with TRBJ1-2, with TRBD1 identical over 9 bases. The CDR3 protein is CASGWDRADGYTF. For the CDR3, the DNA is TGTGCCAGCGGATGGGACAGGGCCGATGGCTACACCTTC.